This TCR beta chain was retrieved from a study of CD8+CD57+ T cells in acquired aplastic anemia (dated by TCRdb to 2017 to 2018). In the study overall: On average, sorted CD4+ and CD8+ cells yielded 3.2 ug of extracted DNA, with a range of about 0.18 to 27.4 ug. Mean read counts for healthy donor samples were about 9.8 million for CD4+ cells and 11 million to 14 million for CD8+ cells.

Genomic DNA served as template for TCR beta VDJ combination and CDR3 sequence profiling. TCR repertoire sequencing was run on an Illumina HiSeq 2000. Under the source paper's analysis protocol: Repertoires were assessed using TRBV/TRBJ rearrangement plots, CDR3 size and DJ length profiles, and Simpson's diversity index. Whichever DNA sequence was most abundant in the deep sequencing data was defined as the immunodominant clone. CDR3 amino acid sequences were checked for sharing between subjects and were compared against published repertoires and the VDJdb database. TCRdb's own reprocessing of the public reads used fastp at Q25 and MiXCR and kept productive beta chains. Rows matching on CDR3 protein sequence are summarized as one entry with the most common DNA and genes. None of the V and J calls come from the authors' own analysis; TCRdb made them. The sample records about 180,000 distinct CDR3 sequences, around 45% of which are singletons. The biggest ten clones account for under 3.5% of the sample.

In this study, sorted CD4+ and CD8+ T cells from the blood of healthy subjects and of severe aplastic anemia patients had their TCR repertoires deep-sequenced. Ficoll-Paque density gradient centrifugation was used to isolate peripheral blood mononuclear cells. CD4+ and CD8+ T cells were sorted by FACS or magnetic beads before DNA extraction. There are many counts of this clonotype. Its specific antigen is unknown. No per-base quality is available; no much larger clone lies one base away. Study-level results and caveats: No significant difference in CD8+ Simpson's diversity was found between patients and healthy controls (P=0.060). Roughly 30 CD8+ CDR3 sequences were shared between patients and controls but appeared highly expressed in patients and within their immunodominant clones.

Via the germline V gene, CDR1 is SGHTA and CDR2 FQGNSA. The CDR3 goes from the cysteine to the phenylalanine over 14 residues. Just CDR3 DNA is preserved here, 42 bases in frame from base 1. V is cut by 5 bases and J by 0 bases, and the space between the germline ends is 11 bases. Sequenced material: sorted CD4+, CD8+, or CD8+CD57+ T cells (not recorded which) from PBMCs. The receptor chain draws on TRBV7-2 and TRBJ2-7; perhaps TRBD1 is the D gene, with 6 bases matching. This receptor was identified in a human donor in good health. The CDR3 protein sequence reads: CASSKDSRSYEQYF. The nucleotide sequence is TGTGCCAGCAGCAAGGACAGTCGCTCCTACGAGCAGTACTTC.